Shown below are 8 T cell receptor beta chains from a single sample sequenced in a study of T cells after yellow fever vaccination. TCRdb re-analysed the 5' RACE reads in MiXCR, keeping a single row per CDR3 protein. The data hold hundreds of thousands of distinct CDR3 sequences, with 15% to 20% observed a single time. The specimen comprised PBMCs, sampled before the yellow fever booster vaccination. The source is a man between 18 and 35 years old who received the YFV17D yellow fever vaccine.

Ten or more counts support this clonotype. This chain connects TRBV6-5 to TRBJ2-7; D is possibly TRBD1 (5 bases). Per germline, CDR1 MNHEY and CDR2 SVGAGI. V dropped 4 bases and J dropped 2 bases, with 9 bases sitting between them. The CDR3 extends over 13 amino acids. This CDR3 reads CASSWGTTYEQYF. The DNA for the CDR3 is TGTGCCAGCAGTTGGGGCACAACCTACGAGCAGTACTTC.

The chain employs TRBV29-1 and TRBJ1-2, with TRBD1 matching over 9 bases. The CDR3 has 12 amino acids. V lost 7 bases, J lost 6 bases, and 6 bases stayed unmatched. In germline, CDR1 is SQVTM, CDR2 ANQGSEA. CDR3 in amino acids: CSARDREDGYTF. Here the CDR3 DNA reads TGCAGCGCCCGGGACAGGGAAGATGGCTACACCTTC.

This CDR3 reads CASTGGVTSGGTDTQYF. The CDR3 bases are TGTGCCAGCACCGGCGGGGTTACTAGCGGGGGAACAGATACGCAGTATTTT. This sequence joins TRBV9 and TRBJ2-3, with TRBD2 identical over 11 bases. This CDR3 comprises 17 residues. V lost 6 bases to trimming and J lost 3 bases; unmatched junction nucleotides: 12. CDR1 and CDR2 from the germline V gene are SGDLS and YYNGEE.

V gene TRBV5-6 combines with J gene TRBJ1-5; 7 nucleotides match TRBD1. The CDR3 is 14 amino acids. Germline trimming cut 4 bases from V and 5 bases from J; bases unmatched to any gene: 6. Germline loops: CDR1 SGHDT, CDR2 YYEEEE. The CDR3 region is CASSRKTGYQPQHF. Here the CDR3 DNA reads TGTGCCAGCAGCCGTAAGACAGGGTATCAGCCCCAGCATTTT. The full variable domain, with the rest looked up from reference TRBV5-6 and TRBJ1-5, is DAGVTQSPTHLIKTRGQQVTLRCSPKSGHDTVSWYQQALGQGPQFIFQYYEEEERQRGNFPDRFSGHQFPNYSSELNVNALLLGDSALYLCASSRKTGYQPQHFGDGTRLSIL.

J is TRBJ1-2 and V is TRBV7-3; tentative D call: TRBD1 (6 bases). Germline CDR1 SGHTA, CDR2 FQGTGA. This CDR3 contains 14 residues. V was trimmed by 5 bases and J by 7 bases, leaving 17 bases between them. The CDR3: CASSPQEGGGGYTF. In DNA, the CDR3 is TGTGCCAGCAGCCCTCAGGAGGGAGGGGGTGGCTACACCTTC.

V usage is TRBV18 and J usage is TRBJ1-1; D gene unclear. Between the trimmed V and J ends, which lost 3 bases and 11 bases, there was a span of 25 bases. This CDR3 has 16 residues. Germline CDR1 KGHSH, CDR2 LQKENI. DNA for the CDR3: TGTGCCAGCTCACCGTACAATCTAGGAAAGGAATGGGTGGCTTTCTTT. Protein sequence: CASSPYNLGKEWVAFF.

This clonotype was seen a handful of times. This chain connects TRBV7-6 to TRBJ2-5; D may be TRBD1 or TRBD2 (5 bases each). The CDR3 extends over 15 amino acids. Trimming took off 2 bases at V and 3 bases at J, with 13 bases between the two ends. Germline values: CDR1 SGHVS, CDR2 FNYEAQ. The CDR3 sequence is CASSLNTGTKETQYF. The CDR3 coding sequence is TGTGCCAGCAGCTTAAATACCGGGACGAAAGAGACCCAGTACTTC.

This clonotype was found a few times. DNA of the CDR3: TGCAGTGCTCCCCCTGGTATCGGGCGGACAGATACGCAGTATTTT. Its protein is CSAPPGIGRTDTQYF. The chain uses TRBV20-1 and TRBJ2-3; D call uncertain. This CDR3 spans 15 amino acids. Per germline, CDR1 DFQATT and CDR2 SNEGSKA (reference sequence). V lost 5 bases to trimming and J lost 3 bases, with 18 bases between them.